This paragraph covers one T cell receptor (beta chain) sequence. Its matching antigen is unknown. The germline V gene encodes CDR1 WSHSY and CDR2 SAAADI. The J segment lost 9 bases and the V segment lost 5 bases, leaving 5 bases of the junction unmatched. The CDR3 runs 14 residues. The sample is drawn from a study of CD8+ T cells in alopecia areata. Looking at the study overall: Those treated were given oral tofacitinib at 5 to 10 mg twice daily.

Treatment meaning: oral pan-JAK inhibitor, 5-10 mg twice daily. The sequencing template was cDNA reverse transcribed from extracted RNA. The assay was immunoSEQ multiplex PCR, and TCRdb's table has in-frame clones only and misses some. The sample consists of around 110,000 clones, roughly 89% of them appearing once. Study results and caveats: Scalp lesions, especially in alopecia totalis/universalis, had higher clonality than normal scalp. Under tofacitinib, fewer expanded CD8+ clones appeared among the top 100 scalp clones.

The source was CD8+ T cells sorted from blood, collected at week 24, from a patient treated with tofacitinib. V and J are TRBV10-2 and TRBJ1-6; the match to TRBD1 covers 9 bases. The TCR was taken from a human donor with alopecia areata. For the CDR3, the DNA is TGCGCCAGCAGTTTGGGACAGGGAAGTTCACCCCTCCACTTT. Its translation: CASSLGQGSSPLHF.